These T cell receptor beta chains were read from a single sample in a study of blood T cell repertoires in COVID-19. The protocol was immunoSEQ multiplex PCR, while the TCRdb copy is restricted to in-frame clones and leaves out a portion. The table includes 150,000 to 180,000 clones, around 82% detected once. The sample was peripheral blood. Receptor source: a man aged 60 to 75 with COVID-19, enrolled during active disease. The conserved cysteine and the conserved F or W are not part of the CDR3 here.

TRBV7-2 | ASSPTNSGNTIY
TRBV18 | ASSLLVRDPADTQY
TRBV6-5 | ASRIRLAGNNEQF
TRBV5-7 | ASSLVGTGFSLGYT
TRBV2 | ATRQGDLFPEAF
TRBV18 | ASRSGDKNTGELF
TRBV5-6 | ASSPGTVNTEAF
TRBV11-3 | ASSRDINTEAF
TRBV6-4 | ASTHEGGTGDNYGYT
TRBV11-2 | ASSLSTGVNNEQF
TRBV6-5 | ASSPGTGRYEQY
TRBV9 | ASSVGGGGSYNEQF
TRBV27 | ASSLRDRADTEAF
TRBV2 | ASHNPGQTYEQY
TRBV18 | ASSPVGGASDTQY
TRBV6-6 | ASRTGVRGPNYGYT
TRBV25-1 | ASSLTGTGANYGYT
TRBV5-6 | ASSLGVTGPQH
TRBV18 | ASSPPNTGYYEQY
TRBV7-2 | AGTGGGTDTQY
TRBV27 | ASSSLERGGFGEQF
TRBV10-3 | AIRGQGVNTEAF
TRBV7-2 | ASSLSPGGNTIY
TRBV6-1 | ASSETGGFQPQH
TRBV29-1 | SARTGTEAF
TRBV24-1 | ATSDPNRDRGNYGYT
TRBV5-4 | ASTKGGGFWETQY
TRBV5-1 | ASSSGGSGNTIY
TRBV25-1 | ASSEGGASGTQY
TRBV5-1 | ASSFSGRRLTNYGYT
TRBV7-9 | ASSLEQVVTEAF
TRBV7-2 | ASSLELSYNEQF
TRBV19 | ASSISGEPLNTEAF
TRBV19 | ASSFGSAGRSGNTIY
TRBV27 | ASSFSPTGERGGYT
TRBV6-5 | ASSYSGTGVGETQY
TRBV29-1 | SAIHLNTEAF